The source of this TCR beta chain is a study of radiation and T cells in renal cell carcinoma. As for the study in general: Nephrectomy followed 15 Gy stereotactic body radiation by 4 weeks. General observations from the study: Top tumor clonotypes rose in blood 2 weeks post-radiation, then contracted.

This CDR3 spans 14 amino acids. In germline, CDR1 is GTSNPN, CDR2 SVGIG (reference sequence). The V and J ends lost 6 bases and 1 base respectively, with 15 bases between them. Repertoires were generated with immunoSEQ multiplex PCR, while TCRdb's copy carries only in-frame clones and drops some. The sample holds some 150,000 clones, roughly 87% seen once. Documented time point: blood 2 weeks post-SBRT. As for treatment: 15 Gy SBRT to primary tumor, nephrectomy 4 weeks later. The patient's renal cell carcinoma had clear cell pathology. In the case of this clone: Antigen unknown.

The source was blood, collected from a patient whose treatment included radiotherapy and nephrectomy. The TCR was taken from a woman in her forties or fifties with renal cell carcinoma. The chain joins TRBV30 to TRBJ1-1; maybe TRBD1 (5 bases). The DNA of the CDR3 is TGTGCCTGCCGATTTTTTGGGGGGAACACTGAAGCTTTCTTT. Translated: CACRFFGGNTEAFF.